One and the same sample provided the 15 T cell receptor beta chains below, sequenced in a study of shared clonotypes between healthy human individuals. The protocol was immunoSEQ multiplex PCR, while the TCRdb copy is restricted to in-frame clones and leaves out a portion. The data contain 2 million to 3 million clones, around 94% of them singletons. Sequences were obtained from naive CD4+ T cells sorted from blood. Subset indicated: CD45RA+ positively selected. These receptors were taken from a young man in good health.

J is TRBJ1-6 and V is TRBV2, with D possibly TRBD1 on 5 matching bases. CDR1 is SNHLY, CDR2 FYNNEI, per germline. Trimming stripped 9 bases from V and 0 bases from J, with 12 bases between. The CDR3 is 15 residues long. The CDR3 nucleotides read TGTGCCAGTAAGGGGACGGGCTCCTATAATTCACCCCTCCACTTT. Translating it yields CASKGTGSYNSPLHF.

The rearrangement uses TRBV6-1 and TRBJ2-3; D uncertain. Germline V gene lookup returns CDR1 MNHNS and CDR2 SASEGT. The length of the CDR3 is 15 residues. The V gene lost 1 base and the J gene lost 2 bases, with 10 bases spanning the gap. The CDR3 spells CASSEDLVLTDTQYF. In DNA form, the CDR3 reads TGTGCCAGCAGTGAAGATTTGGTCCTCACAGATACGCAGTATTTT.

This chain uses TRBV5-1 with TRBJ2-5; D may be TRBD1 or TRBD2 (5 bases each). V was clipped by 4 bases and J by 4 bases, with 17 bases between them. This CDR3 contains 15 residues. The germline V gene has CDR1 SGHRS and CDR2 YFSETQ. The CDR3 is CASSRYNSRGETQYF. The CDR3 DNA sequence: TGCGCCAGCAGCCGCTATAACTCGAGGGGAGAGACCCAGTACTTC.

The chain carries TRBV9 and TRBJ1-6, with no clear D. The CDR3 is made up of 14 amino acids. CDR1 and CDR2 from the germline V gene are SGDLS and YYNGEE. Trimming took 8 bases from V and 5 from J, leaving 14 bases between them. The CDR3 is CASTPGPNNSPLHF. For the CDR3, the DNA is TGTGCCAGTACTCCCGGGCCTAATAATTCACCCCTCCACTTT.

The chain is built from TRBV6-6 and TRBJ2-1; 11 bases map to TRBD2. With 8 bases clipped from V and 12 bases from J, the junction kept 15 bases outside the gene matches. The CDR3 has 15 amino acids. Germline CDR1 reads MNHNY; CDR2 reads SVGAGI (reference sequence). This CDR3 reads CASCYGGLAGGLQFF. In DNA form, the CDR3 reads TGTGCCAGCTGCTATGGGGGTCTAGCGGGAGGATTGCAGTTCTTC.

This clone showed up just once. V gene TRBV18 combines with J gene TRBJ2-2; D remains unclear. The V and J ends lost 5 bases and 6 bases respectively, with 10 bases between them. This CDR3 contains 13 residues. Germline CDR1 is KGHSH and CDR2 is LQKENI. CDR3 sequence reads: CASSNNPSGELFF. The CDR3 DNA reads TGTGCCAGCTCAAACAATCCATCCGGGGAGCTGTTTTTT.

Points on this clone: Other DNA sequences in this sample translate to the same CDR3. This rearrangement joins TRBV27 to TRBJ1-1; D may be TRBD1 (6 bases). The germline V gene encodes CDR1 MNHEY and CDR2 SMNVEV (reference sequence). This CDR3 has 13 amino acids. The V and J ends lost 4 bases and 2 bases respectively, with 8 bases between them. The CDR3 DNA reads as TGTGCCAGCAGTTCCAGGGGAAACACTGAAGCTTTCTTT. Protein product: CASSSRGNTEAFF.

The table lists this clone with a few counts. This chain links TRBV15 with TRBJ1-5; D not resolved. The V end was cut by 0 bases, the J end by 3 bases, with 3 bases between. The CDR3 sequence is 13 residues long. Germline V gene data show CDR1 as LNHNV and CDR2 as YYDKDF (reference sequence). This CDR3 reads CATSRDANQPQHF. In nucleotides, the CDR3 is TGTGCCACCAGCAGAGATGCCAATCAGCCCCAGCATTTT.

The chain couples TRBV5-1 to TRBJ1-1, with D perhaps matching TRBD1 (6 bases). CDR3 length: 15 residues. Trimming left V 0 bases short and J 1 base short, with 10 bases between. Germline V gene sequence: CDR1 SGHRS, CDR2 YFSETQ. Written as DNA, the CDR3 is TGCGCCAGCAGCTTGGACGACAGGTCGAACACTGAAGCTTTCTTT. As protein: CASSLDDRSNTEAFF.

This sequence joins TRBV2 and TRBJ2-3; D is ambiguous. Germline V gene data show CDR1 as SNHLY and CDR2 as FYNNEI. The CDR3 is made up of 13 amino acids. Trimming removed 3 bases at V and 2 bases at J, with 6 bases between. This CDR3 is CASSEGYTDTQYF. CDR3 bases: TGTGCCAGCAGTGAGGGCTACACAGATACGCAGTATTTT. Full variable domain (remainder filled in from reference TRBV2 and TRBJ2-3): EPEVTQTPSHQVTQMGQEVILRCVPISNHLYFYWYRQILGQKVEFLVSFYNNEISEKSEIFDDQFSVERPDGSNFTLKIRSTKLEDSAMYFCASSEGYTDTQYFGPGTRLTVL.

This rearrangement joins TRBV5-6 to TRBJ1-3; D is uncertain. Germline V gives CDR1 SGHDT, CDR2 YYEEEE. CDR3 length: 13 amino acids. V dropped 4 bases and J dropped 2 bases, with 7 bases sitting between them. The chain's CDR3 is CASSIGAGNTIYF. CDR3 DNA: TGTGCCAGCAGCATCGGAGCTGGAAACACCATATATTTT.

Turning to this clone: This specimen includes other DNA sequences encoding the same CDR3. The CDR3 reads CASSLEGNTGELFF. The CDR3 nucleotides read TGCGCCAGCAGCTTAGAAGGGAACACCGGGGAGCTGTTTTTT. The chain employs TRBV5-1 and TRBJ2-2; D uncertain. V lost 2 bases to trimming and J lost 1 base, with 6 bases between them. Germline loops: CDR1 SGHRS, CDR2 YFSETQ. The CDR3 sequence is 14 residues long.

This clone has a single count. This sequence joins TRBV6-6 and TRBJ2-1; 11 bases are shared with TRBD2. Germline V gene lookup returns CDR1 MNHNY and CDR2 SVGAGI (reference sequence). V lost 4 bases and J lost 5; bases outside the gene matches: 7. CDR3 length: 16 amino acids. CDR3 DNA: TGTGCCAGCAGTTCCTCGGGACTAGCGGACCACAATGAGCAGTTCTTC. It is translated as CASSSSGLADHNEQFF.

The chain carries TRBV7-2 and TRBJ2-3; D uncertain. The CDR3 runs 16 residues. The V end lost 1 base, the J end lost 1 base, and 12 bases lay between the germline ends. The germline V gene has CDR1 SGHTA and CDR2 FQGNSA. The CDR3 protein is CASSLDPMVRTDTQYF. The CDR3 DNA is TGTGCCAGCAGCTTAGATCCCATGGTCCGCACAGATACGCAGTATTTT.

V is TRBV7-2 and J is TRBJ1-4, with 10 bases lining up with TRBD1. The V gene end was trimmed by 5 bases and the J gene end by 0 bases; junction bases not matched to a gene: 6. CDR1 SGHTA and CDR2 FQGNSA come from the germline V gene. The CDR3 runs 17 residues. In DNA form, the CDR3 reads TGTGCCAGCAGCACGAGACAGGGGGCGGCAACTAATGAAAAACTGTTTTTT. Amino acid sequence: CASSTRQGAATNEKLFF.